The rows below give T cell receptor beta chains drawn from one sample of a study of radiotherapy plus CTLA-4 blockade in lung cancer. Clones were sequenced by immunoSEQ multiplex PCR, and TCRdb holds only the in-frame ones, with some missing. Of some 70,000 clones in the sample, 70% to 80% were seen once. Sequences were derived from peripheral blood, sampled from a patient treated with radiotherapy plus ipilimumab. The receptors were gathered from a human donor with non-small cell lung cancer who had a complete response to radiotherapy plus ipilimumab. Each CDR3 is given with its conserved first and last residue. A D gene is named only where the DNA matches it firmly. Size is stated for part of the rows, as once, few or many counts, or as a class when the clone is expanded.

v_gene	abundance	d_gene	j_gene	CDR3aa	CDR3nt
TRBV19	.	.	TRBJ1-2	CASSIAPDGYGYTF	TGTGCCAGTAGTATAGCTCCCGACGGCTATGGCTACACCTTC
TRBV6-5	.	TRBD1	TRBJ1-2	CASRLLPGTAYGYTF	TGTGCCAGCAGGTTACTCCCCGGGACAGCTTATGGCTACACCTTC
TRBV7-9	.	TRBD1	TRBJ1-2	CASSPPARGRFRNYGYTF	TGTGCCAGCAGCCCACCCGCAAGGGGGCGTTTTAGGAACTATGGCTACACCTTC
TRBV10-3	.	.	TRBJ2-3	CAISAGSETDTQYF	TGTGCCATCAGTGCCGGGAGTGAGACAGATACGCAGTATTTT
TRBV6-6	.	TRBD1	TRBJ2-1	CASKGWPGQGKNEQFF	TGTGCCAGCAAGGGGTGGCCAGGACAGGGGAAAAATGAGCAGTTCTTC
TRBV30	.	TRBD1	TRBJ1-5	CAWSAQGPRSQHF	TGTGCCTGGAGTGCACAGGGGCCTCGGTCCCAGCATTTT
TRBV5-1	.	TRBD1	TRBJ1-4	CASSWTGQQNEKLFF	TGCGCCAGCAGCTGGACGGGACAGCAAAATGAAAAACTGTTTTTT
TRBV27	.	.	TRBJ2-3	CASSLRGLVTQYF	TGTGCCAGCAGTTTACGGGGCTTGGTTACGCAGTATTTT
TRBV7-2	.	TRBD2	TRBJ2-3	CASSLVPSGILADTQYF	TGTGCCAGCAGCTTAGTTCCTAGCGGGATATTGGCAGATACGCAGTATTTT
TRBV5-1	.	.	TRBJ2-4	CASSLVADSASSKNIQYF	TGCGCCAGCAGCTTGGTGGCGGACAGCGCGAGTTCCAAAAACATTCAGTACTTC
TRBV5-1	few	.	TRBJ2-1	CASSLVSAAPEQFF	TGCGCCAGCAGCTTGGTGTCGGCAGCCCCTGAGCAGTTCTTC
TRBV6-5	.	.	TRBJ1-2	CASNPGPSNYGYTF	TGTGCCAGCAACCCCGGGCCCTCTAACTATGGCTACACCTTC
TRBV6-6	few	.	TRBJ1-4	CASNHQGRNEKLFF	TGTGCCAGCAATCACCAGGGTAGGAATGAAAAACTGTTTTTT
TRBV7-9	few	TRBD1	TRBJ2-7	CASSERTGVAYEQYF	TGTGCCAGCAGCGAACGGACAGGGGTCGCCTACGAGCAGTACTTC